The T cell receptor (beta chain) under discussion was sequenced for a study of OX40 agonist ivuxolimab in advanced cancers. The study in broad terms: Ivuxolimab was an agonistic, fully human IgG2 monoclonal antibody directed against OX40 (CD134), a costimulatory receptor. Partial responses occurred in three dose-escalation patients, of whom one had hepatocellular carcinoma and two had cutaneous melanoma. The point of sequencing TCRbeta in the periphery was to test whether ivuxolimab changed TCR sequence diversity and drove clonal T-cell expansion. Intravenous ivuxolimab was administered to patients every 2 weeks at six dose levels: 0.01, 0.1, 0.3, 1.5, 3 and 10 mg/kg. In the dose-escalation cohort, around 80% of patients were male, and the mean age was around 60 years with a range of roughly 23 to 79. Among the approximately 50 dose-escalation patients, some 19 had hepatocellular carcinoma, approximately 15 melanoma, 9 renal cell carcinoma and 9 head and neck cancer. Patients were allowed to have had prior anti-PD-1, anti-PD-L1 or anti-CTLA-4 therapy, and approximately 43% of the dose-escalation patients had previously received checkpoint inhibitors. The paper covers the monotherapy dose-escalation part of the phase I ivuxolimab trial, which included N of about 56 patients. The paper's findings and limits, for the study overall: Low levels of normalized T-cell clonal expansion were also shown by some nonresponding patients. In partial responders in the 0.1-3.0 mg/kg groups, normalized peripheral clonal expansion was found to be among the lowest, especially among CD8+ T cells. Clonal expansion of both CD4+ and CD8+ blood T cells was observed from baseline to week 6 at doses 0.1 to 3.0 mg/kg. Which antigens the clonally expanded peripheral T cells were specific for was not determined. After ivuxolimab, CD8+ T cells had more expanded clones than CD4+ T cells on average.

To sequence the TCRbeta CDR3 region, genomic DNA was isolated from the sorted cells. The immunoSEQ Assay was used for sequencing of TCRbeta CDR3 regions. TCRdb limited this immuneACCESS table to in-frame rearrangements with V and J called. A share of clones is missing; checked studies link under half to unresolved V genes, and the rest is unexplained. Here the sample has about 54,000 clones; roughly four fifths occur a single time. The ten largest make up 0.75% of the sample. As regards this clone: Which antigen it targets is not known. Per-nucleotide qualities are absent, and no much larger clonotype sits a single base away.

Patients with a history of autoimmune disease or receiving systemic immunosuppression were excluded from the trial. Peripheral blood for TCR sequencing was collected from all dose cohorts at baseline, on cycle 4 day 1, and on cycle 7 day 1. The samples were drawn from a first-in-human, open-label, multicenter phase I dose-escalation trial of ivuxolimab. Adults with locally advanced or metastatic head and neck squamous cell, hepatocellular, melanoma or renal cell carcinoma were enrolled in the trial. Before TCR sequencing, CD4+ T cells and CD8+ T cells were sorted from peripheral blood as separate populations. CDR1 and CDR2 were assigned from the germline V gene as MDHEN and SYDVKM. Inclusive of the bounding cysteine and phenylalanine, the CDR3 is 15 residues long. The DNA shown is the 45-base CDR3, in frame from base 1. V sheds 6 bases and J sheds 4 bases, leaving 18 bases between their ends.

The sequenced sample was CD4+ or CD8+ T cells sorted from blood, obtained in a trial of the OX40 agonist ivuxolimab. The rearrangement joined TRBV28 to TRBJ1-1; TRBD1 might be the D gene, on 5 matching bases. This receptor was identified in an adult with an advanced solid tumor such as melanoma, head and neck, liver or kidney cancer. The CDR3 region has the sequence CASSRSTGVGTEAFF. The DNA sequence follows: TGTGCCAGCAGCCGGTCAACAGGCGTTGGCACTGAAGCTTTCTTT.